Listed below are T cell receptor beta chains from one sample, sequenced in a study of T cell responses to AZD1222 COVID-19 vaccine. TCRdb's table, derived via immunoSEQ multiplex PCR, lists solely in-frame clones and lacks some. The table includes approximately 140,000 clones, 94% detected once. Sequences were derived from peripheral blood, sampled on day 0 of AZD1222 vaccination. These receptors were obtained from an adult in good health. Both conserved end residues are part of each CDR3. Fields, in order: clone size, J gene, D gene, V gene, CDR3 protein, CDR3 DNA. A D gene is named only where the DNA matches it firmly. Not every row has a clone size; where given, it reads once, few, many or a size class.

- | TRBJ2-4 | TRBD2 | TRBV20-1 | CSASRASGNIQYF | TGCAGTGCTAGTCGGGCTAGCGGTAACATTCAGTACTTC
once | TRBJ1-2 | - | TRBV30 | CAWSDSTGHGYTF | TGTGCCTGGAGTGACTCGACGGGCCATGGCTACACCTTC
- | TRBJ2-1 | TRBD2 | TRBV19 | CASTRPAGGKNEQFF | TGTGCCAGTACCCGACCAGCGGGGGGAAAGAATGAGCAGTTCTTC
- | TRBJ2-3 | - | TRBV7-2 | CASSLPYRTDTQYF | TGTGCCAGCAGCTTACCCTATCGCACAGATACGCAGTATTTT
few | TRBJ1-2 | - | TRBV5-4 | CASSLASTRGYGYTF | TGTGCCAGCAGCTTGGCCTCGACCAGAGGCTATGGCTACACCTTC
- | TRBJ2-3 | TRBD1 | TRBV2 | CASSAGTGIVSTDTQYF | TGTGCCAGCAGTGCCGGGACAGGGATCGTTAGCACAGATACGCAGTATTTT
- | TRBJ2-1 | - | TRBV4-1 | CASSPGVLVIFHEQFF | TGCGCCAGCAGCCCTGGGGTGCTCGTCATTTTCCATGAGCAGTTCTTC
- | TRBJ1-5 | TRBD1 | TRBV16 | CASSQSQGVQPQHF | TGTGCCAGCAGCCAATCGCAGGGGGTGCAGCCCCAGCATTTT
- | TRBJ2-5 | - | TRBV5-1 | CASSLDAAQETQYF | TGCGCCAGCAGCCTCGATGCGGCCCAAGAGACCCAGTACTTC
- | TRBJ2-5 | - | TRBV5-1 | CASSSPGKGTQYF | TGCGCCAGCAGCTCCCCAGGGAAGGGGACCCAGTACTTC
- | TRBJ2-3 | - | TRBV4-1 | CASSQDAAGGLDTQYF | TGCGCCAGCAGCCAAGATGCCGCAGGGGGGCTAGATACGCAGTATTTT
- | TRBJ2-2 | - | TRBV5-1 | CASSQNTGTGELFF | TGCGCCAGCAGCCAAAATACAGGGACCGGGGAGCTGTTTTTT
- | TRBJ2-2 | TRBD2 | TRBV19 | CASLGWRETGELFF | TGTGCCAGTTTGGGGTGGCGGGAGACCGGGGAGCTGTTTTTT
- | TRBJ2-1 | TRBD2 | TRBV6-2/TRBV6-3 | CASSYSWDYTDNEQFF | TGTGCCAGCAGTTACTCGTGGGACTACACCGACAATGAGCAGTTCTTC
- | TRBJ2-2 | TRBD1 | TRBV5-1 | CASSVGQGGTGELFF | TGCGCCAGCAGCGTGGGACAGGGAGGGACCGGGGAGCTGTTTTTT
- | TRBJ2-2 | TRBD2 | TRBV5-1 | CASSLSAGGANGELFF | TGCGCCAGCAGCTTGTCAGCGGGAGGAGCGAACGGGGAGCTGTTTTTT
- | TRBJ1-2 | - | TRBV18 | CASSPDVSGSNGYTF | TGTGCCAGCTCACCAGACGTTTCGGGGTCGAATGGCTACACCTTC
- | TRBJ1-1 | - | TRBV13 | CASSLWEGAFF | TGTGCCAGCAGCCTCTGGGAGGGCGCTTTCTTT
- | TRBJ1-4 | - | TRBV2 | CASSEKTGSEKLFF | TGTGCCAGCAGTGAGAAGACAGGATCTGAAAAACTGTTTTTT
- | TRBJ1-1 | - | TRBV4-3 | CASRRGGFMNTEAFF | TGCGCCAGCAGACGAGGGGGATTCATGAACACTGAAGCTTTCTTT
- | TRBJ1-5 | - | TRBV29-1 | CSVRYGGAASNQPQHF | TGCAGCGTTCGATACGGGGGGGCGGCGAGCAATCAGCCCCAGCATTTT
- | TRBJ2-1 | - | TRBV9 | CASSDLYEQFF | TGTGCCAGCAGCGATTTATATGAGCAGTTCTTC
- | TRBJ1-6 | - | TRBV12-3/TRBV12-4 | CASKDSYNSPLHF | TGTGCCAGCAAGGACTCCTATAATTCACCCCTCCACTTT
- | TRBJ2-3 | - | TRBV10-3 | CAITPKVSSPTDTQYF | TGTGCCATCACCCCTAAAGTGAGCTCACCCACAGATACGCAGTATTTT
- | TRBJ2-3 | - | TRBV18 | CASSSGSSTDTQYF | TGTGCCAGCTCAAGCGGTTCTAGCACAGATACGCAGTATTTT
- | TRBJ2-3 | - | TRBV5-1 | CASSSRGKIRDSRFGTQYF | TGCGCCAGCAGCTCTAGGGGAAAGATCAGGGATTCTCGCTTTGGTACGCAGTATTTT
- | TRBJ1-1 | - | TRBV5-1 | CASSLDPVNTEAFF | TGCGCCAGCAGCTTGGACCCGGTAAACACTGAAGCTTTCTTT
few | TRBJ1-1 | - | TRBV10-3 | CAISDGGKGKTEAFF | TGTGCCATCAGTGATGGGGGAAAGGGGAAGACTGAAGCTTTCTTT
- | TRBJ1-6 | - | TRBV5-5 | CASSADRNSPLHF | TGTGCCAGCAGCGCGGACCGCAATTCACCCCTCCACTTT
once | TRBJ1-2 | - | TRBV2 | CASSGLEGVFGYTF | TGTGCCAGCAGTGGCCTGGAGGGAGTGTTTGGGTACACCTTC
- | TRBJ2-3 | TRBD1 | TRBV5-1 | CASSQGVTDTQYF | TGCGCCAGCAGCCAGGGGGTTACAGATACGCAGTATTTT
- | TRBJ1-2 | - | TRBV2 | CASWGDYGYTF | TGTGCCAGCTGGGGGGACTATGGCTACACCTTC
- | TRBJ2-5 | - | TRBV10-3 | CAISEAEETQYF | TGTGCCATCAGTGAGGCTGAAGAGACCCAGTACTTC
- | TRBJ2-1 | TRBD2 | TRBV10-1 | CASSEGPIGRGRGNEQFF | TGCGCCAGCAGTGAAGGCCCCATTGGGAGGGGAAGGGGTAATGAGCAGTTCTTC
- | TRBJ2-3 | TRBD2 | TRBV5-6 | CASSLVAGGFTDTQYF | TGTGCCAGCAGCTTGGTGGCGGGAGGTTTCACAGATACGCAGTATTTT
- | TRBJ1-2 | - | TRBV12-3/TRBV12-4 | CASALWGSYGYTF | TGTGCCAGCGCCTTATGGGGGTCCTATGGCTACACCTTC
- | TRBJ2-3 | - | TRBV7-2 | CASSLVPADADTQYF | TGTGCCAGCAGCTTAGTGCCAGCGGACGCAGATACGCAGTATTTT
- | TRBJ2-3 | - | TRBV6-2/TRBV6-3 | CASSYWDTQYF | TGTGCCAGCAGTTACTGGGATACGCAGTATTTT
- | TRBJ2-5 | - | TRBV7-2 | CASSAMGVETQYF | TGTGCCAGCAGCGCCATGGGGGTGGAGACCCAGTACTTC
- | TRBJ1-1 | - | TRBV6-5 | CASSAGTRRSTEAFF | TGTGCCAGCAGCGCGGGGACGAGAAGGAGCACTGAAGCTTTCTTT
- | TRBJ1-5 | - | TRBV19 | CASSPGLSQPQHF | TGTGCCAGCTCTCCAGGGTTGAGTCAGCCCCAGCATTTT
- | TRBJ2-4 | - | TRBV5-6 | CASSYLGDRQYF | TGTGCCAGCAGCTACCTAGGAGATCGTCAGTACTTC
- | TRBJ1-2 | TRBD1 | TRBV28 | CASTGTGGYGYTF | TGTGCCAGCACCGGGACAGGGGGTTATGGCTACACCTTC
- | TRBJ1-5 | - | TRBV6-5 | CASSPNRVQYQPQHF | TGTGCCAGCAGTCCGAACCGAGTCCAATATCAGCCCCAGCATTTT
- | TRBJ2-3 | - | TRBV9 | CASTVGSGPDTQYF | TGTGCCAGCACGGTCGGGAGTGGCCCAGATACGCAGTATTTT
- | TRBJ1-2 | - | TRBV4-1 | CASSQEGTGSYGYTF | TGCGCCAGCAGCCAAGAAGGAACAGGGTCCTATGGCTACACCTTC
- | TRBJ2-1 | TRBD1 | TRBV24-1 | CATSETGVREQFF | TGTGCCACCAGTGAAACAGGGGTGCGGGAGCAGTTCTTC
- | TRBJ1-5 | TRBD1 | TRBV7-2 | CASSWTGFNQPQHF | TGTGCCAGCAGCTGGACAGGGTTCAATCAGCCCCAGCATTTT
- | TRBJ2-5 | - | TRBV5-1 | CASSTKAARETQYF | TGCGCCAGCAGCACGAAGGCAGCCCGGGAGACCCAGTACTTC
- | TRBJ1-4 | TRBD1 | TRBV7-9 | CASSRDRGVEKLFF | TGTGCCAGCAGCCGAGACAGGGGAGTCGAAAAACTGTTTTTT
- | TRBJ1-3 | - | TRBV4-3 | CASSQDINYSGNTIYF | TGCGCCAGCAGCCAAGATATAAACTACTCTGGAAACACCATATATTTT
once | TRBJ2-1 | TRBD1 | TRBV2 | CASSDWAGGRNEQFF | TGTGCCAGCAGTGATTGGGCAGGGGGTAGGAATGAGCAGTTCTTC
- | TRBJ2-1 | - | TRBV7-2 | CASSPLVGEQFF | TGTGCCAGCAGCCCTCTAGTTGGTGAGCAGTTCTTC